The 14 T cell receptor beta chains below all came from one sample that was sequenced in a study of Ad26.COV2.S vaccination and SARS-CoV-2 variants. The treatment here: 15 to 20 received Ad26.COV2.S at low or high dose, single or two shots; roughly five received placebo; per-sample allocation not given. Repertoires come from day 63 after the first vaccine or placebo injection. Data came from immunoSEQ multiplex PCR; TCRdb stores just in-frame clones and leaves some out. The sample contains about 320,000 clones, roughly 88% of which appear only once. The starting material was peripheral blood, obtained in a trial of Ad26.COV2.S vaccine versus placebo. These TCRs come from a person aged 18-60 years who received the Ad26.COV2.S COVID-19 vaccine or a placebo.

CDR3 sequence reads: CASSYSSNLGYTF. For the CDR3, the DNA is TGTGCCAGCAGTTACTCGTCGAATTTGGGCTACACCTTC. The rearrangement links TRBV6-5 to TRBJ1-2; D remains unclear. The germline CDR1 and CDR2 sequences are MNHEY and SVGAGI. The CDR3 consists of 13 residues. V dropped 0 bases and J dropped 8 bases, with 10 bases sitting between them.

V and J are TRBV28 and TRBJ2-2; possible D gene TRBD2, 6 bases. There are 13 residues in the CDR3. V lost 5 bases and J lost 3, with 7 bases in between. Germline-derived CDR1 and CDR2 are MDHEN and SYDVKM. CDR3 nucleotides: TGTGCCAGCAGTCCGGGGGACACCGGGGAGCTGTTTTTT. Amino acid sequence: CASSPGDTGELFF.

The chain combines TRBV18 with TRBJ2-7; weak D call: TRBD1 (5 bases). Germline-derived CDR1 and CDR2 are KGHSH and LQKENI. CDR3 length: 15 residues. The V and J ends lost 0 bases and 3 bases respectively, with 12 bases between them. This CDR3 reads CASSPPTAGHYEQYF. CDR3 sequence (DNA): TGTGCCAGCTCACCACCGACGGCAGGACACTACGAGCAGTACTTC.

The rearrangement uses TRBV7-6 and TRBJ2-1; 8 nucleotides line up with TRBD2. CDR3 size: 16 residues. With V trimmed by 0 bases and J by 2 bases, 3 bases remained unmatched. The germline V gene has CDR1 SGHVS and CDR2 FNYEAQ. The CDR3 spells CASSLATAGAYNEQFF. DNA of the CDR3: TGTGCCAGCAGCTTAGCTACAGCGGGAGCCTACAATGAGCAGTTCTTC.

This clone occurred a few times. V usage is TRBV5-4 and J usage is TRBJ1-2; maybe TRBD1 (6 bases). Germline V gives CDR1 SGHNT, CDR2 YYREEE (reference sequence). CDR3 size: 15 residues. V lost 1 base and J lost 5, with 15 bases in between. CDR3 amino acids: CASSLQGPPTYGYTF. The CDR3, as DNA: TGTGCCAGCAGCTTGCAGGGGCCCCCAACTTATGGCTACACCTTC.

The chain employs TRBV21-1 and TRBJ1-5. TRBV21-1 is assigned pseudogene status. The CDR3 totals 14 residues. The CDR3 DNA reads TGTGCTCCCAAGGAAATTAAGGGCAATCAGCCCCAGCATTTT. Residues: CAPKEIKGNQPQHF.

The chain is built from TRBV18 and TRBJ1-2; 10 bases line up with TRBD1. V lost 8 bases and J lost 1; bases outside the gene matches: 13. The V gene's germline CDR1 is KGHSH and CDR2 LQKENI. The CDR3 has 17 residues. The chain's CDR3 is CASATASGTGDNYGYTF. The CDR3 DNA sequence: TGTGCCAGCGCAACGGCGTCCGGGACAGGGGATAACTATGGCTACACCTTC.

The V gene is TRBV4-3, the J gene TRBJ1-2; 9 nucleotides agree with TRBD1. The J segment lost 4 bases and the V segment lost 0 bases, leaving 9 bases of the junction unmatched. Germline CDR1 is LGHNA and CDR2 is YSLEER. CDR3 size: 17 residues. The CDR3 sequence: CASSQDLRWTGAYGYTF. The DNA for the CDR3 is TGCGCCAGCAGCCAAGATCTCCGGTGGACAGGGGCCTATGGCTACACCTTC.

The sample holds a few counts of this clone. The rearrangement links TRBV5-4 to TRBJ1-2; D not resolved. V was trimmed by 0 bases and J by 3 bases, leaving 3 bases between them. The CDR3 extends over 12 amino acids. Germline CDR1 SGHNT, CDR2 YYREEE (reference sequence). CDR3 nucleotides: TGTGCCAGCAGCTTGGACTACTATGGCTACACCTTC. It specifies CASSLDYYGYTF.

Only one count was recorded for this clone. This chain connects TRBV7-2 to TRBJ2-4, with D possibly matching TRBD2 (7 bases). This CDR3 is built from 14 residues. Germline CDR1 is SGHTA and CDR2 is FQGNSA. V was clipped by 0 bases and J by 9 bases, with 12 bases between them. The CDR3 region is CASSLALGGRIQYF. The CDR3 DNA is TGTGCCAGCAGCTTAGCGCTCGGGGGGCGCATTCAGTACTTC. The full variable domain, its missing parts supplied by reference TRBV7-2 and TRBJ2-4, is GAGVSQSPSNKVTEKGKDVELRCDPISGHTALYWYRQSLGQGLEFLIYFQGNSAPDKSGLPSDRFSAERTGGSVSTLTIQRTQQEDSAVYLCASSLALGGRIQYFGAGTRLSVL.

This clone has only a few counts. Other DNA sequences in this specimen translate into the identical CDR3. The chain combines TRBV7-6 with TRBJ1-1; no clear D gene. Germline assignment: CDR1 SGHVS and CDR2 FNYEAQ. V shed 1 base and J shed 0 bases, with 3 bases lying between them. This CDR3 is built from 13 residues. CDR3 sequence: CASSLGMNTEAFF. In DNA, the CDR3 is TGTGCCAGCAGCTTAGGCATGAACACTGAAGCTTTCTTT.

J is TRBJ1-1 and V is TRBV7-9; no definite D call. V lost 7 bases and J 1 base, leaving 13 bases between the germline ends. CDR3 length: 14 amino acids. Looked up from germline, CDR1 is SEHNR and CDR2 is FQNEAQ (reference sequence). The CDR3 DNA sequence: TGTGCCAGCACCCAGCCGTGGGGGAACACTGAAGCTTTCTTT. It codes for CASTQPWGNTEAFF.

The chain combines TRBV5-4 with TRBJ2-7; the match to TRBD2 covers 11 bases. The junction had 15 bases not matched to a gene; V was cut back by 1 base and J by 0 bases. The germline V gene has CDR1 SGHNT and CDR2 YYREEE (reference sequence). This CDR3 region has 20 residues. The CDR3 DNA follows: TGTGCCAGCAGCTTGCTGCCCGCGGGACTAGCGGAGAGAAGCTCCTACGAGCAGTACGTC. It codes for CASSLLPAGLAERSSYEQYV.

This clone has only one observation. The V gene is TRBV11-2, the J gene TRBJ2-5; 13 nucleotides agree with TRBD2. CDR3 size: 18 residues. The V segment lost 0 bases and the J segment 5 bases; nucleotides outside the gene matches: 9. Germline V gene lookup returns CDR1 SGHAT and CDR2 FQNNGV. The CDR3 sequence is CASSLDPRTSGSWETQYF. DNA of the CDR3: TGTGCCAGCAGCTTAGATCCGAGGACTAGCGGGAGCTGGGAGACCCAGTACTTC. Together with reference TRBV11-2 and TRBJ2-5, the CDR3 gives the full variable domain: EAGVAQSPRYKIIEKRQSVAFWCNPISGHATLYWYQQILGQGPKLLIQFQNNGVVDDSQLPKDRFSAERLKGVDSTLKIQPAKLEDSAVYLCASSLDPRTSGSWETQYFGPGTRLLVL.